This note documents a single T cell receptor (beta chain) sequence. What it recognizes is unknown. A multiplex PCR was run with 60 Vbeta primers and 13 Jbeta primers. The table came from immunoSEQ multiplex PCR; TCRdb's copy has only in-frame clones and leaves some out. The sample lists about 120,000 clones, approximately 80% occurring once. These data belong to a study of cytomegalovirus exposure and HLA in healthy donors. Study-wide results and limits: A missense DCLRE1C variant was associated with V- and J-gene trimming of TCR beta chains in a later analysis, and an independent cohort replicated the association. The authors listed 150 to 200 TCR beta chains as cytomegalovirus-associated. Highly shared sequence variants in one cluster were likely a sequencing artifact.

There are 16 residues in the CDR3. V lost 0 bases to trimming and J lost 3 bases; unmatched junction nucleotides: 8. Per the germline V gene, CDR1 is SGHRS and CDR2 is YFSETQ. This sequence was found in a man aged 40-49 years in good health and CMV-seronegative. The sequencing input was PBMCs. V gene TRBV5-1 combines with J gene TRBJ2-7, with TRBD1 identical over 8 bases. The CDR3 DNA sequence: TGCGCCAGCAGCTTGGAAACAGGGGGAAAATACTACGAGCAGTACTTC. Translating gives CASSLETGGKYYEQYF.